This T cell receptor beta chain was retrieved from a study of response to subunit inactivated influenza vaccine. Study-wide points: The authors put forward the suggestion that each seasonal influenza vaccination may bring in only a limited number of new T cells.

Trimming cost V 1 base and J 0 bases, with 16 bases left between them. This CDR3 is built from 18 residues. Germline V gene sequence: CDR1 SGHAT, CDR2 FQDESV (reference sequence). Comment on this clonotype: Its cognate antigen is unknown.

Using its own MiXCR run on the RT-PCR reads, TCRdb lists one record per CDR3 protein. The profile shows about half a million distinct CDR3 sequences, 25% of them singletons. This sample comprised CD4+ T cells sorted from PBMCs, obtained roughly 5 days after vaccination. The chain uses TRBV11-1 and TRBJ2-1; a weak D match, TRBD2 (6 bases). This clonotype was sampled from a man aged 50-60 years who received an inactivated influenza vaccine. The CDR3 protein is CASSLDGLALSSYNEQFF. In DNA, the CDR3 is TGTGCCAGCAGCTTAGACGGCCTAGCGCTGAGCTCCTACAATGAGCAGTTCTTC.